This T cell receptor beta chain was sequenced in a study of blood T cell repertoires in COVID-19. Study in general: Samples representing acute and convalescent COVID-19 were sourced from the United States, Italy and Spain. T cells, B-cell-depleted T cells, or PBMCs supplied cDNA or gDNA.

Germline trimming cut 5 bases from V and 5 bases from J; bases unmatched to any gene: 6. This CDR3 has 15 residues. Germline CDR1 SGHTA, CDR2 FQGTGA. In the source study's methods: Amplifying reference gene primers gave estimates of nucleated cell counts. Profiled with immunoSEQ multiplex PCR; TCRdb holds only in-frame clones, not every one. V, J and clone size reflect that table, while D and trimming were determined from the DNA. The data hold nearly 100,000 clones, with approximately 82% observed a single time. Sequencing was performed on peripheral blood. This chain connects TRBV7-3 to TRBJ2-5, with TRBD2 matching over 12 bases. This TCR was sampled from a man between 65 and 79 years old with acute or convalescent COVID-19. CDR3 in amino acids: CASSPTSGGGETQYF. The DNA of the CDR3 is TGTGCCAGCAGCCCGACTAGCGGGGGAGGTGAGACCCAGTACTTC.